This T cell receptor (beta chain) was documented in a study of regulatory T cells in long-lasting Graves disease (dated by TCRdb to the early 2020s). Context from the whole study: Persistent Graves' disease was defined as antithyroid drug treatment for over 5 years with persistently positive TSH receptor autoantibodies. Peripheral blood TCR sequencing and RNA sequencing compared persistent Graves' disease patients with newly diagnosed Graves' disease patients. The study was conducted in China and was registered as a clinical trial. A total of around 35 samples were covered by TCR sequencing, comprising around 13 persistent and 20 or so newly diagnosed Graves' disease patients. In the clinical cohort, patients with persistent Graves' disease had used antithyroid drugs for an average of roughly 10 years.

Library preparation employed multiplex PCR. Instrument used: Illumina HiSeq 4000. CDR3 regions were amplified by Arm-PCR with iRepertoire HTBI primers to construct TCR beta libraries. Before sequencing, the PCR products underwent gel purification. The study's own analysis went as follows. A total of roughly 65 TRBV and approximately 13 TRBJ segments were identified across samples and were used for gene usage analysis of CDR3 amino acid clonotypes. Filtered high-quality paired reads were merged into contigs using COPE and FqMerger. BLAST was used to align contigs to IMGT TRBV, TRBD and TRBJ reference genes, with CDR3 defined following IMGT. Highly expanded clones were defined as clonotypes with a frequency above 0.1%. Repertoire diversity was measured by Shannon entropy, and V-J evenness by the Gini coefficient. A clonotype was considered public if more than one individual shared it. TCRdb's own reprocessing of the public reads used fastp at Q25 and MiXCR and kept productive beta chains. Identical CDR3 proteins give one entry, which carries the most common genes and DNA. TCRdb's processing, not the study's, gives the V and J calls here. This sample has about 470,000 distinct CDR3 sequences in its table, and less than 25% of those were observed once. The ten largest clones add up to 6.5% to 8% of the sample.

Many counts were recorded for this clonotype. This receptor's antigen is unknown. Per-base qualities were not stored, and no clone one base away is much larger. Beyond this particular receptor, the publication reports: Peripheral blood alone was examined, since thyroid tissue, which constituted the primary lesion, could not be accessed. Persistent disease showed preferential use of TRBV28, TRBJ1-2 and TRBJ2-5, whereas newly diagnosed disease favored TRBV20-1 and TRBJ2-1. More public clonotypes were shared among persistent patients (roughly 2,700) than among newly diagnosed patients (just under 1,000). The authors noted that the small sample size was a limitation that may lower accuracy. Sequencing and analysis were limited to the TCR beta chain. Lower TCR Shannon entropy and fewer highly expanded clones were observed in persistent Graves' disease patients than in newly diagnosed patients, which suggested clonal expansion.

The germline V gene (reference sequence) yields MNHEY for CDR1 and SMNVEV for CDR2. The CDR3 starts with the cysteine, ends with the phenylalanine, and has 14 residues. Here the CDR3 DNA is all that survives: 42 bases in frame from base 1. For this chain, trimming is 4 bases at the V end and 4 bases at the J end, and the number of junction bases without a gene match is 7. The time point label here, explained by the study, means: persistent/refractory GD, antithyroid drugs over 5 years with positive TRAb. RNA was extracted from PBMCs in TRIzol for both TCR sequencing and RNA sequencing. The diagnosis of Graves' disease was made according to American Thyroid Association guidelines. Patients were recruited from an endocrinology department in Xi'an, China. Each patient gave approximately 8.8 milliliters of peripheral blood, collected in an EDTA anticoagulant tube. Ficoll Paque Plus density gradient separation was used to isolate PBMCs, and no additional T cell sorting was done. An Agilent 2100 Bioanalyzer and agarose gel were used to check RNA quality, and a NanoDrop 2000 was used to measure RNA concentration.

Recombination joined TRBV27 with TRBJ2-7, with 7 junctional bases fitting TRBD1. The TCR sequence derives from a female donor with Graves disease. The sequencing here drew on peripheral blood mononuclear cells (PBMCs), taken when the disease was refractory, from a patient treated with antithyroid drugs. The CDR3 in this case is CASSSQTGFYEQYF. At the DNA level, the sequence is TGTGCCAGCAGTTCTCAGACAGGGTTTTACGAGCAGTACTTC.